The 26 T cell receptor beta chains below were found in one sample sequenced in a study of blood T cell repertoires in COVID-19. Clones were sequenced by immunoSEQ multiplex PCR, and TCRdb holds only the in-frame ones, with some missing. The profile shows 300,000 to 450,000 clones, 85% to 90% of them singletons. Material for sequencing was PBMCs or T cells enriched from blood (not recorded which). These receptors originate from a young woman who had recovered from COVID-19.

This chain links TRBV5-5 with TRBJ2-1; D unresolved. The CDR3 contains 13 residues. Looked up from germline, CDR1 is SGHKS and CDR2 is YYEKEE (reference sequence). Trimming stripped 0 bases from V and 5 bases from J, with 6 bases between. The CDR3 sequence is CASSLDNNNEQFF. The CDR3 DNA follows: TGTGCCAGCAGCTTGGACAATAACAATGAGCAGTTCTTC.

The chain couples TRBV7-8 to TRBJ1-5; perhaps TRBD1 as D (6 bases). Trimming pared 7 bases from V and 3 bases from J, leaving 19 bases between. The CDR3 contains 16 residues. Germline CDR1 and CDR2: SGHVS and FQNEAQ. CDR3 in amino acids: CASTNRRGRVNQPQHF. The CDR3 DNA reads TGTGCCAGCACGAACCGGCGGGGGCGCGTCAATCAGCCCCAGCATTTT.

The chain recombines TRBV6-4 with TRBJ2-1; 10 bases are a match to TRBD2. V was clipped by 8 bases and J by 4 bases; unmatched bases: 5. Per the germline V gene, CDR1 is MRHNA and CDR2 is SNTAGT. The CDR3 runs to 14 residues. CDR3 amino acids: CASGSGGVYNEQFF. The CDR3 bases are TGTGCCAGCGGGAGCGGGGGGGTTTACAATGAGCAGTTCTTC.

V and J are TRBV7-9 and TRBJ2-7; 11 nucleotides agree with TRBD2. This CDR3 spans 15 amino acids. Per the germline V gene, CDR1 is SEHNR and CDR2 is FQNEAQ (reference sequence). V shed 7 bases and J 4 bases; nucleotides not matched to a gene: 9. CDR3 DNA sequence: TGTGCCAGCAAGACTAGCGGGGACCCCCCGTACGAGCAGTACTTC. This translates into CASKTSGDPPYEQYF. Variable domain in full (rest from reference TRBV7-9 and TRBJ2-7): DTGVSQNPRHKITKRGQNVTFRCDPISEHNRLYWYRQTLGQGPEFLTYFQNEAQLEKSRLLSDRFSAERPKGSFSTLEIQRTEQGDSAMYLCASKTSGDPPYEQYFGPGTRLTVT.

V usage is TRBV7-9 and J usage is TRBJ1-3, with 9 bases fitting TRBD1. The V and J ends lost 4 bases and 0 bases, in that order; junction bases with no gene match: 7. The V gene's germline CDR1 is SEHNR and CDR2 FQNEAQ (reference sequence). This CDR3 spans 17 amino acids. CDR3 DNA: TGTGCCAGCAGCTCCCCCGGACAGGGGCACTCTGGAAACACCATATATTTT. Its translation: CASSSPGQGHSGNTIYF.

The genes are TRBV2 and TRBJ2-1; 11 bases agree with TRBD2. Germline CDR1 is SNHLY and CDR2 is FYNNEI. The CDR3 spans 18 residues. The V and J ends lost 6 bases and 0 bases, in that order; junction bases with no gene match: 10. The CDR3 nucleotides are TGTGCCAGCAGAACTACTAGCGGGGGAGCCCCCTCCTACAATGAGCAGTTCTTC. The encoded protein is CASRTTSGGAPSYNEQFF.

The V gene is TRBV3-1 (or the pseudogene TRBV3-2), the J gene TRBJ1-2, with D maybe TRBD1 (6 bases). Trimming pared 3 bases from V and 4 bases from J, leaving 30 bases between. Germline values: CDR1 LGHDT, CDR2 YNNKEL (reference sequence). The length of the CDR3 is 20 residues. CDR3 coding DNA: TGTGCCAGCAGCCACTATCCCAAAAGCCCACAGGGAGCCCAATCCTATGGCTACACCTTC. As protein: CASSHYPKSPQGAQSYGYTF.

The genes are TRBV7-6 and TRBJ2-5; TRBD2 aligns across 7 bases. Germline V gene sequence: CDR1 SGHVS, CDR2 FNYEAQ. CDR3 size: 17 residues. V was pared by 5 bases and J by 3 bases, with 15 bases of the junction left unmatched. DNA for the CDR3: TGTGCCAGCAGCATCCAGGGACGGGGGGTCGAAGAAGAGACCCAGTACTTC. It codes for CASSIQGRGVEEETQYF.

The rearrangement links TRBV9 to TRBJ2-2, with 8 bases identical to TRBD1. CDR3 length: 19 residues. Germline V CDR1 and CDR2: SGDLS, YYNGEE. V lost 3 bases and J lost 4; bases outside the gene matches: 17. CDR3 in amino acids: CASSDRTGGNLLGTGELFF. In DNA form, the CDR3 reads TGTGCCAGCAGCGATCGTACAGGGGGGAATTTGCTCGGCACCGGGGAGCTGTTTTTT.

J is TRBJ2-7 and V is TRBV5-1; 12 nucleotides agree with TRBD2. CDR1 is SGHRS and CDR2 is YFSETQ in the germline V gene. V shed 3 bases and J 2 bases; nucleotides not matched to a gene: 6. The CDR3 runs to 16 residues. As DNA, the CDR3 is TGCGCCAGCAGCTCCGTACCTAGCGGGGGGGCCTACGAGCAGTACTTC. Its translation is CASSSVPSGGAYEQYF.

The CDR3 loop is CASSLFSAPLHF. The CDR3 coding sequence is TGTGCCAGCAGCTTATTTAGCGCACCCCTCCACTTT. The V and J genes are TRBV7-3 and TRBJ1-6, with D unresolved. The V and J ends lost 2 bases and 11 bases respectively, with 7 bases between them. In germline, CDR1 is SGHTA, CDR2 FQGTGA. This CDR3 region has 12 residues.

The rearrangement uses TRBV7-2 and TRBJ1-5; TRBD1 is a possible D gene (5 bases). The CDR3 is 15 residues long. CDR1 is SGHTA and CDR2 is FQGNSA in the germline V gene. V dropped 1 base and J dropped 5 bases, with 12 bases sitting between them. Here the CDR3 DNA reads TGTGCCAGCAGCTTAGATGGGGCACAGGATCAGCCCCAGCATTTT. Its protein is CASSLDGAQDQPQHF.

V usage is TRBV7-9 and J usage is TRBJ1-1; possible D gene TRBD1, 6 bases. V shed 7 bases and J shed 4 bases, with 16 bases lying between them. Germline V gene data show CDR1 as SEHNR and CDR2 as FQNEAQ (reference sequence). The CDR3 covers 14 residues. CDR3 amino acids: CASTPKNRATEAFF. The CDR3 bases are TGTGCCAGCACCCCAAAAAACAGGGCCACTGAAGCTTTCTTT.

J is TRBJ1-2 and V is TRBV21-1; the table's D call, TRBD1, has no DNA check behind it. TRBV21-1 has pseudogene status. The CDR3 runs to 18 residues. In nucleotides, the CDR3 is TGTGCCAGCAGCAAAGACCGGGACAGGGTGGAAGCTAACTATGGCTACACCTTC. Its translation is CASSKDRDRVEANYGYTF.

The V call is TRBV7-2, the J call TRBJ1-1; D is unclear. From germline, CDR1 is SGHTA and CDR2 FQGNSA. V lost 8 bases and J 1 base, leaving 11 bases between the germline ends. The CDR3 loop spans 13 amino acids. The CDR3 sequence: CASGSPKNTEAFF. For the CDR3, the DNA is TGTGCCAGCGGCTCCCCCAAGAACACTGAAGCTTTCTTT.

The CDR3 loop is CASGAGGTDTQYF. In nucleotides, the CDR3 is TGCGCCAGCGGAGCGGGGGGCACAGATACGCAGTATTTT. The chain joins TRBV4-1 to TRBJ2-3; TRBD2 aligns across 8 bases. This CDR3 has 13 amino acids. After removal of 8 bases from V and 1 base from J, the junction contained 2 bases not matched to a gene. Germline CDR1 MGHRA, CDR2 YSYEKL.

This chain links TRBV5-1 with TRBJ1-3; 7 positions match TRBD1. Germline CDR1 is SGHRS and CDR2 is YFSETQ. This CDR3 has 15 residues. J lost 6 bases, V lost 0 bases, and 6 bases had no gene match. In DNA form, the CDR3 reads TGCGCCAGCAGCTTGGAGGGGCAGGGGGAAAACACCATATATTTT. Protein product: CASSLEGQGENTIYF.

J is TRBJ1-2 and V is TRBV5-1; tentative D call: TRBD1 (5 bases). Germline V CDR1 and CDR2: SGHRS, YFSETQ. With 1 base removed from V and 4 bases from J, the gap between germline ends came to 20 bases. The CDR3 runs 17 residues. The CDR3 protein is CASSLKTATLSAYGYTF. CDR3 coding DNA: TGCGCCAGCAGCTTGAAGACAGCCACCCTCTCGGCCTATGGCTACACCTTC.

This clone was detected only a few times. The CDR3 DNA follows: TGTGCCAGTACCCGACGGACAGGGAAAAATCAGCCCCAGCATTTT. Its protein product is CASTRRTGKNQPQHF. The chain links TRBV19 to TRBJ1-5, with 8 positions matching TRBD1. The CDR3 runs 15 residues. The germline V gene encodes CDR1 LNHDA and CDR2 SQIVND (reference sequence). V trimming: 7 bases; J trimming: 4 bases; junction bases outside the gene matches: 9.

This chain uses TRBV5-4 with TRBJ2-2, with 11 bases that match TRBD1. Germline V gives CDR1 SGHNT, CDR2 YYREEE (reference sequence). V was clipped by 2 bases and J by 6 bases; unmatched bases: 9. The length of the CDR3 is 17 residues. The CDR3 reads CASSLSGTGGFAGELFF. The CDR3 DNA is TGTGCCAGCAGCTTATCCGGGACAGGGGGGTTTGCCGGGGAGCTGTTTTTT.

The V gene is TRBV18, the J gene TRBJ2-3, with D possibly matching TRBD2 (6 bases). V lost 3 bases to trimming and J lost 6 bases, with 25 bases between them. The CDR3 covers 18 residues. Per the germline V gene, CDR1 is KGHSH and CDR2 is LQKENI. CDR3 in amino acids: CASSPRNAGTTAGDTQYF. CDR3 sequence (DNA): TGTGCCAGCTCACCCCGCAATGCCGGGACGACGGCGGGGGATACGCAGTATTTT.

The V gene is TRBV30, the J gene TRBJ1-5, with D maybe TRBD1 (5 bases). The CDR3 spans 13 residues. V lost 2 bases and J lost 8, with 13 bases in between. Looked up from germline, CDR1 is GTSNPN and CDR2 is SVGIG (reference sequence). The CDR3, as DNA: TGTGCCTGGAGTATACCGACCAGGGAGCCCCAGCATTTT. Translation gives CAWSIPTREPQHF.

This chain links TRBV7-2 with TRBJ1-1; D perhaps matches TRBD1 (5 bases). There are 14 residues in the CDR3. Germline V lookup: CDR1 SGHTA, CDR2 FQGNSA. Trimming removed 5 bases at V and 4 bases at J, with 14 bases between. CDR3 protein: CASSPRGGSTEAFF. The CDR3 nucleotides read TGTGCCAGCAGCCCCCGCGGGGGGAGCACTGAAGCTTTCTTT.

This clone occurred a few times. The V gene is TRBV18, the J gene TRBJ2-3; tentative D call: TRBD1 (5 bases). The CDR3 loop spans 15 amino acids. V shed 2 bases and J shed 2 bases, with 11 bases lying between them. Germline V gene lookup returns CDR1 KGHSH and CDR2 LQKENI. As DNA, the CDR3 is TGTGCCAGCTCACCATCGGCCAGGGACACAGATACGCAGTATTTT. Translating it yields CASSPSARDTDTQYF.

The chain employs TRBV3-1 (or the pseudogene TRBV3-2) and TRBJ2-7, with 7 bases lining up with TRBD2. J lost 1 base, V lost 2 bases, and 8 bases had no gene match. Germline V gene lookup returns CDR1 LGHDT and CDR2 YNNKEL (reference sequence). CDR3 length: 16 amino acids. In nucleotides, the CDR3 is TGTGCCAGCAGCCAACCGGGACTGCGGGGGTCCTACGAGCAGTACTTC. This sequence encodes CASSQPGLRGSYEQYF.

The chain is built from TRBV4-3 and TRBJ1-1; the D is unclear. Germline assignment: CDR1 LGHNA and CDR2 YSLEER. Deletions cut 4 bases from V and 3 bases from J, with 15 bases between. The CDR3 is 15 residues long. The CDR3 here is CASSPFREADTEAFF. In nucleotides, the CDR3 is TGCGCCAGCAGCCCCTTCCGGGAGGCGGACACTGAAGCTTTCTTT.